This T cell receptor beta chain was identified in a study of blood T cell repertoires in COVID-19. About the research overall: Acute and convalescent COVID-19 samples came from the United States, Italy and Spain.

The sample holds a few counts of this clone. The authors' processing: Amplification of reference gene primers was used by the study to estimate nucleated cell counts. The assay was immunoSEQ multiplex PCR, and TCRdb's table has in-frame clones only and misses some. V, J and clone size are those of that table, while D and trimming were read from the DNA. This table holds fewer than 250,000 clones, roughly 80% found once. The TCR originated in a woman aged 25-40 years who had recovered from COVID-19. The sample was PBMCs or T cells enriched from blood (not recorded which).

DNA of the CDR3: TGTGCCAGCAGCCCCACCCCCTTAACTCGGGGAAACACCATATATTTT. Its protein product is CASSPTPLTRGNTIYF. The chain recombines TRBV5-6 with TRBJ1-3, with D unclear. The CDR3 is 16 amino acids. V lost 4 bases and J 4 bases, leaving 18 bases between the germline ends. Germline CDR1 and CDR2: SGHDT and YYEEEE.